The 8 T cell receptor beta chains reported below all come from one sample, sequenced in a study of blood T cell repertoires in COVID-19. TCRdb's copy holds only in-frame clones and misses some; the assay was immunoSEQ multiplex PCR. The table records 200,000 to 250,000 clones, approximately 87% of them present only once. What was sequenced was peripheral blood. These receptors came from an older woman with active or convalescent COVID-19.

This chain uses TRBV7-8 with TRBJ1-1; 7 nucleotides align to TRBD1. Germline CDR1 reads SGHVS; CDR2 reads FQNEAQ. This CDR3 has 16 residues. J was trimmed by 3 bases and V by 0 bases; bases with no gene match: 7. The CDR3 nucleotides are TGTGCCAGCAGCTTAGCGCGGTCGGACAGGTACACTGAAGCTTTCTTT. Translation: CASSLARSDRYTEAFF. The complete variable domain, with remaining parts taken from reference TRBV7-8 and TRBJ1-1, reads GAGVSQSPRYKVAKRGQDVALRCDPISGHVSLFWYQQALGQGPEFLTYFQNEAQLDKSGLPSDRFFAERPEGSVSTLKIQRTQQEDSAVYLCASSLARSDRYTEAFFGQGTRLTVV.

The count of this clone is one. The chain couples TRBV7-3 to TRBJ2-1; the D gene is possibly TRBD2 (6 bases). The CDR3 sequence is 14 residues long. Trimming took off 5 bases at V and 3 bases at J, with 11 bases between the two ends. The germline V gene encodes CDR1 SGHTA and CDR2 FQGTGA. Here the CDR3 DNA reads TGTGCCAGCAGCAGGTCTAGCGACTACAATGAGCAGTTCTTC. Its protein product is CASSRSSDYNEQFF.

The rearrangement links TRBV11-3 to TRBJ2-3; 8 nucleotides line up with TRBD2. The CDR3 contains 17 residues. Per germline, CDR1 SGHNT and CDR2 YENEEA. V lost 4 bases, J lost 0 bases, and 9 bases stayed unmatched. CDR3 in amino acids: CASSSPMVAGSTDTQYF. CDR3 sequence (DNA): TGTGCCAGCAGCTCGCCGATGGTAGCGGGAAGCACAGATACGCAGTATTTT. The full variable domain, its missing parts supplied by reference TRBV11-3 and TRBJ2-3, is EAGVVQSPRYKIIEKKQPVAFWCNPISGHNTLYWYLQNLGQGPELLIRYENEEAVDDSQLPKDRFSAERLKGVDSTLKIQPAELGDSAVYLCASSSPMVAGSTDTQYFGPGTRLTVL.

The gene calls are TRBV3-1 (or the pseudogene TRBV3-2) and TRBJ2-1; 7 bases map to TRBD2. There are 16 residues in the CDR3. Germline V gene data show CDR1 as LGHDT and CDR2 as YNNKEL (reference sequence). Unmatched junction bases numbered 2, after V lost 0 bases and J lost 0 bases. CDR3 in amino acids: CASSQEGGSSYNEQFF. CDR3 in DNA: TGTGCCAGCAGCCAAGAGGGCGGGAGCTCCTACAATGAGCAGTTCTTC.

The chain uses TRBV5-1 and TRBJ2-5; D might be TRBD1 (5 bases). Looked up from germline, CDR1 is SGHRS and CDR2 is YFSETQ. The ends were cut back, 4 bases at V and 5 bases at J, with 24 bases in the middle. CDR3 length: 17 residues. The CDR3 coding sequence is TGCGCCAGCAGCATACAACGCCCTTCGCAGGGTGGTGAGACCCAGTACTTC. It specifies CASSIQRPSQGGETQYF.

The chain recombines TRBV5-1 with TRBJ2-5, with 8 positions matching TRBD2. Germline loops: CDR1 SGHRS, CDR2 YFSETQ. V trimming: 4 bases; J trimming: 5 bases; junction bases outside the gene matches: 13. The CDR3 runs to 16 residues. CDR3 amino acids: CASSPLGSGRGETQYF. CDR3 nucleotides: TGCGCCAGCAGCCCCCTTGGGAGCGGGAGAGGGGAGACCCAGTACTTC.

This clone has just a few counts. The rearrangement links TRBV27 to TRBJ2-7; D not resolved. Germline CDR1 reads MNHEY; CDR2 reads SMNVEV (reference sequence). This CDR3 spans 15 amino acids. The V end was cut by 3 bases, the J end by 6 bases, with 18 bases between. CDR3 sequence (DNA): TGTGCCAGCAGTTTTTTAGCACCCTCCGCCGGCGAGCAGTACTTC. This codes for CASSFLAPSAGEQYF.

The CDR3 coding sequence is TGTGCCAGCTCACCGACCGGGACAGGGACCAACGTCCTGACTTTC. This sequence encodes CASSPTGTGTNVLTF. The genes are TRBV18 and TRBJ2-6, with TRBD1 matching over 9 bases. Germline assignment: CDR1 KGHSH and CDR2 LQKENI. This CDR3 has 15 amino acids. The J segment lost 8 bases and the V segment lost 3 bases, leaving 5 bases of the junction unmatched.